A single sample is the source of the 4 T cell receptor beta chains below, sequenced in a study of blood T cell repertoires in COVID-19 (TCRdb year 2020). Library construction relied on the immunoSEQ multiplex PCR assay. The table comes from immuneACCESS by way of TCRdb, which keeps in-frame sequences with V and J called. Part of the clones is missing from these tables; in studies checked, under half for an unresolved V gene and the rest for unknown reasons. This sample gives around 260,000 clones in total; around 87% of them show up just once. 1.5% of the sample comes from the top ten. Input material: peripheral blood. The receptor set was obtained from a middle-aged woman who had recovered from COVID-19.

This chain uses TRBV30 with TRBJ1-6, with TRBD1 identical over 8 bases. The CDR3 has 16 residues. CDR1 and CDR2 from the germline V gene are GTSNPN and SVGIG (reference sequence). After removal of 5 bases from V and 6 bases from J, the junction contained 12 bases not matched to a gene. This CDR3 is CAWEGFPGTGNSPLHF. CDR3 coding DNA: TGTGCCTGGGAGGGATTCCCGGGGACAGGTAATTCACCCCTCCACTTT.

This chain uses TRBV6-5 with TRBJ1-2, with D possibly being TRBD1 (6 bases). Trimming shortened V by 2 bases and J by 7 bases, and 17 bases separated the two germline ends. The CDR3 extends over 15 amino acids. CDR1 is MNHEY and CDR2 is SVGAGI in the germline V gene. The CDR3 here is CASSYHPQGRIGYTF. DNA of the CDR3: TGTGCCAGCAGTTACCACCCCCAGGGGCGTATTGGCTACACCTTC.

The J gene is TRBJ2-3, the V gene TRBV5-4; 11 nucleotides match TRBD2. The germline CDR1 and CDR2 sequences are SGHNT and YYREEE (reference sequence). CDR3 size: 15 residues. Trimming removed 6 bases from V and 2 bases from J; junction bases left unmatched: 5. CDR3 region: CASTLAGGHTDTQYF. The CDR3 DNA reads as TGTGCCAGCACCCTAGCGGGGGGCCACACAGATACGCAGTATTTT.

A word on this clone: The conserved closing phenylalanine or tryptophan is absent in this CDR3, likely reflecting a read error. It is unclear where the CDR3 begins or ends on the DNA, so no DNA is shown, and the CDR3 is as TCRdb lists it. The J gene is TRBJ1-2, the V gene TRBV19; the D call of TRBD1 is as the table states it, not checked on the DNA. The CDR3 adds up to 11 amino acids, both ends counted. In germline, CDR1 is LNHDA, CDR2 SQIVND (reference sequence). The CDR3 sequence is CASSIRDRELG.